Listed below are T cell receptor beta chains from one sample, sequenced in a study of patients and donors after allogeneic stem cell transplantation. One entry per CDR3 protein, called by TCRdb with MiXCR from the RT-PCR reads. This sample yields about a million distinct CDR3 sequences, of which more than 15% are seen a single time; 5.5% to 6.5% belongs to the top ten. Sequencing input: blood, either unsorted or a sorted T cell fraction (not recorded which). All receptors come from a human donor who was either an allogeneic HSCT recipient or a stem cell or donor lymphocyte infusion donor (not recorded which). It is not recorded whose cells these are; they may come from a transplant donor. The CDR3 runs from the conserved cysteine through the conserved F or W. Each record gives: clone size, D gene, V gene, J gene, CDR3 DNA, CDR3 protein. D genes are given only for firm matches. Not all rows give a size; the values are once, few, many and, for expanded clones, a class.

clone_size: few; d_call: TRBD1; v_call: TRBV9; j_call: TRBJ2-1; cdr3_nt: TGTGCCAGCAGCCCAGGGGACAGGGAATGGCAGTTCTTC; cdr3_aa: CASSPGDREWQFF
clone_size: NA; d_call: NA; v_call: TRBV29-1; j_call: TRBJ1-4; cdr3_nt: TGCAGCGTTTCCCCTTCGGGACGACTTGAAAAACTGTTTTTT; cdr3_aa: CSVSPSGRLEKLFF
clone_size: few; d_call: NA; v_call: TRBV20-1; j_call: TRBJ2-5; cdr3_nt: TGCAGCCCCACCCAGGGGCGCCACGAGACCCAGTACTTC; cdr3_aa: CSPTQGRHETQYF
clone_size: few; d_call: TRBD1; v_call: TRBV24-1; j_call: TRBJ1-2; cdr3_nt: TGTGCCACACGTAGGACAGGGGAAGACTATGGCTACACCTTC; cdr3_aa: CATRRTGEDYGYTF
clone_size: NA; d_call: NA; v_call: TRBV10-3; j_call: TRBJ1-1; cdr3_nt: TGTGCCATCAGTGAAGGACAGATGAACACTGAAGCTTTCTTT; cdr3_aa: CAISEGQMNTEAFF
clone_size: few; d_call: TRBD1; v_call: TRBV20-1; j_call: TRBJ2-7; cdr3_nt: TGCAGTGCTAAATACACAGGGGGTTCCTACGAGCAGTACTTC; cdr3_aa: CSAKYTGGSYEQYF
clone_size: many; d_call: TRBD1; v_call: TRBV12-3/TRBV12-4; j_call: TRBJ2-3; cdr3_nt: TGTGCCAGCAGTTTTGGACAGGGGGTTATAGATACGCAGTATTTT; cdr3_aa: CASSFGQGVIDTQYF
clone_size: NA; d_call: TRBD2; v_call: TRBV9; j_call: TRBJ2-3; cdr3_nt: TGTGCCAGCAGCTCCCGACTAGCGGGAGCGAATACGCAGTATTTT; cdr3_aa: CASSSRLAGANTQYF
clone_size: many; d_call: NA; v_call: TRBV5-1; j_call: TRBJ2-7; cdr3_nt: TGCGCCAGCAGCTATATGGGGTCCTACGAGCAGTACTTC; cdr3_aa: CASSYMGSYEQYF
clone_size: few; d_call: NA; v_call: TRBV29-1; j_call: TRBJ2-7; cdr3_nt: TGCAGCGTTGATCTAAGAGGGTCCTACGAGCAGTACTTC; cdr3_aa: CSVDLRGSYEQYF
clone_size: many; d_call: NA; v_call: TRBV5-1; j_call: TRBJ2-5; cdr3_nt: TGTGCCAGCAGCTTAGGCAGGGGAGAGACCCAGTACTTC; cdr3_aa: CASSLGRGETQYF
clone_size: NA; d_call: TRBD2; v_call: TRBV6-1; j_call: TRBJ2-1; cdr3_nt: TGTGCCAGCAGAACGACTAGCGGGAGGGCCAATGAGCAGTTCTTC; cdr3_aa: CASRTTSGRANEQFF
clone_size: few; d_call: NA; v_call: TRBV20-1; j_call: TRBJ1-2; cdr3_nt: TGCAGTGGGGACACCGATTCGGGTGGCTACACCTTC; cdr3_aa: CSGDTDSGGYTF
clone_size: NA; d_call: NA; v_call: TRBV30; j_call: TRBJ1-1; cdr3_nt: TGTGCCTGGAGTGTAAAGTCACTACCCTCGGAGGCTTTCTTT; cdr3_aa: CAWSVKSLPSEAFF
clone_size: NA; d_call: TRBD1; v_call: TRBV7-9; j_call: TRBJ2-1; cdr3_nt: TGTGCCAGCAGCCCCCGGACAGGGTTCAATGAGCAGTTCTTC; cdr3_aa: CASSPRTGFNEQFF
clone_size: NA; d_call: NA; v_call: TRBV18; j_call: TRBJ2-7; cdr3_nt: TGTGCCAGCTCACCCTCGGGATCGTACTCCTACGAGCAGTACTTC; cdr3_aa: CASSPSGSYSYEQYF
clone_size: few; d_call: NA; v_call: TRBV19; j_call: TRBJ2-3; cdr3_nt: TGTGCCAGTTGGGGTGTTACGCAGTATTTT; cdr3_aa: CASWGVTQYF
clone_size: few; d_call: NA; v_call: TRBV4-2; j_call: TRBJ1-4; cdr3_nt: TGTGCCAGCAGCCAAGATCTGGGACTGTTTTTT; cdr3_aa: CASSQDLGLFF
clone_size: NA; d_call: NA; v_call: TRBV7-2; j_call: TRBJ2-7; cdr3_nt: TGTGCCAGCAGCTTAGGGGGAATCCCCTACGAGCAGTACTTC; cdr3_aa: CASSLGGIPYEQYF
clone_size: NA; d_call: NA; v_call: TRBV19; j_call: TRBJ1-5; cdr3_nt: TGTGCCAGTAGTGTGATCTCCAGTCAGCCCCAGCATTTT; cdr3_aa: CASSVISSQPQHF
clone_size: NA; d_call: NA; v_call: TRBV3-1; j_call: TRBJ1-2; cdr3_nt: TGTGCCAGCAGCCAAGCCGTAGGGTCGAGAAGTGGTGGCTACACCTTC; cdr3_aa: CASSQAVGSRSGGYTF
clone_size: few; d_call: NA; v_call: TRBV6-1; j_call: TRBJ1-2; cdr3_nt: TGTGCCGTCGGACCTCTGACTGTGACCTTC; cdr3_aa: CAVGPLTVTF
clone_size: many; d_call: TRBD1; v_call: TRBV12-3/TRBV12-4; j_call: TRBJ1-6; cdr3_nt: TGTGCCAGCAGTCTACGGGACAGTAATTCACCCCTCCACTTT; cdr3_aa: CASSLRDSNSPLHF
clone_size: few; d_call: TRBD1; v_call: TRBV2; j_call: TRBJ1-5; cdr3_nt: TGTGCCAGCGGAGGGGGACAGGGGTGGATTCAGCCCCAGCATTTT; cdr3_aa: CASGGGQGWIQPQHF
clone_size: NA; d_call: NA; v_call: TRBV11-2; j_call: TRBJ2-6; cdr3_nt: TGTGCCAGCAGCTTGGGGGTTCCTAACACCCTCTCTGGGGCCAACGTCCTGACTTTC; cdr3_aa: CASSLGVPNTLSGANVLTF
clone_size: few; d_call: TRBD1; v_call: TRBV20-1; j_call: TRBJ1-5; cdr3_nt: TGCAGTGCTTCGCGACAGGGTAGCAATCAGCCCCAGCATTTT; cdr3_aa: CSASRQGSNQPQHF
clone_size: NA; d_call: TRBD2; v_call: TRBV9; j_call: TRBJ2-1; cdr3_nt: TGTGCCAGCAGCGGGTCAACGCTAGCGGGGCACAATGAGCAGTTCTTC; cdr3_aa: CASSGSTLAGHNEQFF
clone_size: NA; d_call: NA; v_call: TRBV6-1; j_call: TRBJ2-7; cdr3_nt: TGTGCCAGCAACCAAAACAGGTTAGCCTACGAGCAGTACTTC; cdr3_aa: CASNQNRLAYEQYF